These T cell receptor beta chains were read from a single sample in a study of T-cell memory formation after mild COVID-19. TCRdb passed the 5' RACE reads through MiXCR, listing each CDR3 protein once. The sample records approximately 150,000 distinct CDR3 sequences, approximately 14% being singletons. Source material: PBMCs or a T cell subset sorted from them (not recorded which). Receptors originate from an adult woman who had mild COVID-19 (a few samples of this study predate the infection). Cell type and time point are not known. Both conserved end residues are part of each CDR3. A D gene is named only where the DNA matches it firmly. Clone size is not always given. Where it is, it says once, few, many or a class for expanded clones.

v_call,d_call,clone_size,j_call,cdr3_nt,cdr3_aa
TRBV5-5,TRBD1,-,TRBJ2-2,TGTGCCAGCAGCTTGAAGGCAGGGGGTAAAACCGGGGAGCTGTTTTTT,CASSLKAGGKTGELFF
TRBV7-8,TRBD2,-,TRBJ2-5,TGTGCCAGCAGCTTGGGCGGAGCGGGAGTTGGGGAGACCCAGTACTTC,CASSLGGAGVGETQYF
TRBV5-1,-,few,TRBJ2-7,TGCGCCAGCAGCTTCGGGCAGTTGACGAACGAGCAGTACTTC,CASSFGQLTNEQYF
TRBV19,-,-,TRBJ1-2,TGTGCCAGTAGAACCTCCACAGGGCCCGCTTACACCTTC,CASRTSTGPAYTF
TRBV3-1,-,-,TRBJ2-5,TGTGCCAGCAGCCATCGCCCGGCCCAAGAGACCCAGTACTTC,CASSHRPAQETQYF
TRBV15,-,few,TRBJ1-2,TGTGCCACCAGCAAGATGGCGGGAGGGGTCTATGGCTACACCTTC,CATSKMAGGVYGYTF
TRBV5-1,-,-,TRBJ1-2,TGCGCCAGCAGCTTGTCCAGCCTTAACTATGGCTACACCTTC,CASSLSSLNYGYTF
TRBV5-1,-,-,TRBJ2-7,TGCGCCAGCAGCCCCCTCGTCGGTAGCGACGAGCAGTACTTC,CASSPLVGSDEQYF
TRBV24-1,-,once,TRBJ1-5,TGTGCCACCGGCGACGGGGGGAATCAGCCCCATCATTTT,CATGDGGNQPHHF
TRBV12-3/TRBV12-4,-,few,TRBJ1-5,TGTGCCAGCAGTCTCGGGAAGGTTAATCAGCCCCAGCATTTT,CASSLGKVNQPQHF
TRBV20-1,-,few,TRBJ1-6,TGCAGTGCTCCTGGGCAGGGGAGGGCTAATAATTCACCCCTCCACTTT,CSAPGQGRANNSPLHF